The clone carrying this T cell receptor beta chain was recorded once. The sample comes from a study of CD8+ T cells in alopecia areata. Study-wide context: Tofacitinib dosing lasted 6 to 18 months, which was then followed by 6 months off drug.

Extracted from the samples, RNA was reverse transcribed into cDNA to serve as the sequencing template. Sequencing was performed with immunoSEQ multiplex PCR; in TCRdb, only in-frame clones are kept and a portion is missing. Of about 180,000 clones listed, roughly 59% are singletons. V was shortened by 5 bases and J by 1 base, with 11 bases between the two germline ends. Germline-derived CDR1 and CDR2 are MNHNS and SASEGT. The CDR3 covers 15 residues. This sequence originates from a human donor with alopecia areata. The chain couples TRBV6-1 to TRBJ2-2; weak D call: TRBD2 (6 bases). The sequencing used CD4+ T cells sorted from blood, collected at week 0. The CDR3 region has the DNA TGTGCCAGCAGTTTACTAGCCCTGAACACCGGGGAGCTGTTTTTT. It yields the protein CASSLLALNTGELFF.